The T cell receptor beta chain under discussion was sequenced for a study of neurological immune-mediated disorders. Whole-study results and caveats: None of the CDR3 amino acid sequences found in expanded clones was shared across subjects. This suggests that the TCR-beta repertoires were private in all groups. HTLV-1-associated myelopathy led in TCR clonal expansion, while multiple sclerosis ranked lowest, below healthy controls.

cDNA was made by 5'RACE with 10-nucleotide random UMIs. TCRdb reanalysed the 5' RACE reads using MiXCR and keeps one entry per CDR3 protein. The sample gives approximately 49,000 distinct CDR3 sequences, 10% of which show up once; about 1.6% is in the top ten. This clonotype was seen repeatedly, ten times or more. Its antigen is unknown. The time point here: longitudinal time-point 1 (baseline). Volunteers attending a blood bank in Maryland, USA, served as healthy controls. Germline CDR1 and CDR2: SGHDT and YYEEEE. This CDR3 is 15 amino acids long. V lost 1 base and J 3 bases, leaving 12 bases between the germline ends.

This receptor was identified in a woman aged 35 to 49 in good health. The rearrangement links TRBV5-6 to TRBJ2-3; D remains ambiguous. The source material was PBMCs. The CDR3 loop reads CASSLQVSYTDTQYF. As DNA, the CDR3 is TGTGCCAGCAGCTTGCAGGTATCTTATACAGATACGCAGTATTTT.